This TCR beta chain was found in a study of PD-1 blockade in classical Hodgkin lymphoma. The time point here: newly diagnosed, previously untreated cHL patient sample. From thawed PBMCs, CD8+ T cells were isolated by magnetic negative selection. Germline trimming cut 3 bases from V and 4 bases from J; bases unmatched to any gene: 3. There are 15 residues in the CDR3. The germline V gene has CDR1 MNHNS and CDR2 SASEGT. Using immunoSEQ multiplex PCR, the repertoire was profiled, and TCRdb retains in-frame clones only, with some absent. This sample carries around 3,200 clones, around 70% of them seen once, and the ten largest clones take 20% to 25%.

The sample taken for sequencing was CD8+ T cells from blood. This receptor was taken from a human donor with classical Hodgkin lymphoma. The genes are TRBV6-1 and TRBJ2-3; TRBD2 aligns across 11 bases. This CDR3 reads CASSDLAGGPDTQYF. In DNA form, the CDR3 reads TGTGCCAGCAGTGATTTAGCGGGAGGGCCAGATACGCAGTATTTT.